This T cell receptor beta chain appears in the sequencing data of a study of blood T cell repertoires in COVID-19. Study at large: Whether acute or convalescent, the COVID-19 samples came from the United States, Italy and Spain. From T cells, B-cell-depleted T cells, or PBMCs came the material, which was cDNA or gDNA.

The data were produced by immunoSEQ multiplex PCR, yet TCRdb's version contains in-frame clones alone and is incomplete. The sample shows 30,000 to 40,000 clones, 88% of them seen only once. Germline trimming cut 11 bases from V and 7 bases from J; bases unmatched to any gene: 13. The CDR3 has 13 amino acids. This rearrangement joins TRBV12-3 or TRBV12-4 to TRBJ1-1; 7 positions agree with TRBD1. Sequencing used peripheral blood. This sequence originates from a man aged 60 to 75 with active COVID-19. In DNA form, the CDR3 reads TGTGCCGCAACGGACAGGCAAATGGGTGAAGCTTTCTTT. It is translated as CAATDRQMGEAFF.